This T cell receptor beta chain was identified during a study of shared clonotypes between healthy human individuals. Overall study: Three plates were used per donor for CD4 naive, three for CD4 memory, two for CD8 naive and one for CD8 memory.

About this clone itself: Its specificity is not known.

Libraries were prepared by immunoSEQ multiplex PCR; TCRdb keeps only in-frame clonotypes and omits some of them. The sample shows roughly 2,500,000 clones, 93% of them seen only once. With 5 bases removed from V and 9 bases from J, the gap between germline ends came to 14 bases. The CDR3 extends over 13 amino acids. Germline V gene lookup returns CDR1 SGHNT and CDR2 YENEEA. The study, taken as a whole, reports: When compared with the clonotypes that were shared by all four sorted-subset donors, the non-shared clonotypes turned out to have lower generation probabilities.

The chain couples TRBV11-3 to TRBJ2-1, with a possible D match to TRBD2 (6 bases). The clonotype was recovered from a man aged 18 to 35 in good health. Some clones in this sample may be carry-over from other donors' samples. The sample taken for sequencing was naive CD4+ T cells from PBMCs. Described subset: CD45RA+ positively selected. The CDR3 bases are TGTGCCAGCAGCCTCAAGACTAGTCCTGAGCAGTTCTTC. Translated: CASSLKTSPEQFF.